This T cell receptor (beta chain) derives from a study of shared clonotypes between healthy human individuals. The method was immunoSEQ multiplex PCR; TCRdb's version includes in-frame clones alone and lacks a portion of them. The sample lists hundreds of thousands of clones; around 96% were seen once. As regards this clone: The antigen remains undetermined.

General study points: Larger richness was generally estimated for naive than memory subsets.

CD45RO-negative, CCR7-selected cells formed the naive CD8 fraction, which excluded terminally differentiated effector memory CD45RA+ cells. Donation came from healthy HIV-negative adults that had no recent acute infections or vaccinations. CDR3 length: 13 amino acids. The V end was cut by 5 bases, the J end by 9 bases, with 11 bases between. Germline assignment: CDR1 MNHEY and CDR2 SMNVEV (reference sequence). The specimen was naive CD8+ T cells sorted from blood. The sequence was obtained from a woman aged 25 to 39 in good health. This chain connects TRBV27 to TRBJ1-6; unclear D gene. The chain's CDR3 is CASSPLVGSPLHF. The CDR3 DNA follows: TGTGCCAGCAGTCCACTCGTTGGTTCACCCCTCCACTTT.